This T cell receptor (beta chain) was sequenced during a study of blood T cells in healthy people across ages. Notes on the study in general: One million T cells yielded diversity estimates that were considered underestimates.

This clonotype was counted only a few times. Its antigen is undetermined. Then a second PCR, running roughly 7 to 11 cycles, was carried out with a sample-barcoded 5' primer and a J-beta primer mix. Each cDNA molecule was tagged by a template-switch adaptor that had 12 random nucleotides. TCRdb analysed the 5' RACE reads with MiXCR anew, one entry per CDR3 protein. This table holds hundreds of thousands of distinct CDR3 sequences, about 30% found once. Germline CDR1 MNHNY, CDR2 SVGAGI (reference sequence). The CDR3 spans 15 residues. J lost 13 bases, V lost 5 bases, and 15 bases had no gene match. This sequence was found in a woman at least 80 years old in good health. Sequenced input: blood. V is TRBV6-6 and J is TRBJ2-4; 9 bases line up with TRBD1. As DNA, the CDR3 is TGTGCCAGCAGTGGGGGGACAGGGAAAAACAATGAGCAGTACTTC. It codes for CASSGGTGKNNEQYF.